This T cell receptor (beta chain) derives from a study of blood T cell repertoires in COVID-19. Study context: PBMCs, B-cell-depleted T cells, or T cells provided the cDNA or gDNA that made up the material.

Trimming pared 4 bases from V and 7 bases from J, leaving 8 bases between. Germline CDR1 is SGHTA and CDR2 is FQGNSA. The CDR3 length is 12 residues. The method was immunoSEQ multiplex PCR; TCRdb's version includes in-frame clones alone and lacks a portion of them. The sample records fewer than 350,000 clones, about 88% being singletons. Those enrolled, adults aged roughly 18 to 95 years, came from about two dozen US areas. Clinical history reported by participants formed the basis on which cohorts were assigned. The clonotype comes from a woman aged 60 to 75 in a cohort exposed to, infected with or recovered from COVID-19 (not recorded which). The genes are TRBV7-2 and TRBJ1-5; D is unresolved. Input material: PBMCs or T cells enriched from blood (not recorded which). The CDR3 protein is CASSSLRQPQHF. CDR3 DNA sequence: TGTGCCAGCAGCTCTCTGAGGCAGCCCCAGCATTTT. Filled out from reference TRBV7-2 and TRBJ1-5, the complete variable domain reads GAGVSQSPSNKVTEKGKDVELRCDPISGHTALYWYRQSLGQGLEFLIYFQGNSAPDKSGLPSDRFSAERTGGSVSTLTIQRTQQEDSAVYLCASSSLRQPQHFGDGTRLSIL.